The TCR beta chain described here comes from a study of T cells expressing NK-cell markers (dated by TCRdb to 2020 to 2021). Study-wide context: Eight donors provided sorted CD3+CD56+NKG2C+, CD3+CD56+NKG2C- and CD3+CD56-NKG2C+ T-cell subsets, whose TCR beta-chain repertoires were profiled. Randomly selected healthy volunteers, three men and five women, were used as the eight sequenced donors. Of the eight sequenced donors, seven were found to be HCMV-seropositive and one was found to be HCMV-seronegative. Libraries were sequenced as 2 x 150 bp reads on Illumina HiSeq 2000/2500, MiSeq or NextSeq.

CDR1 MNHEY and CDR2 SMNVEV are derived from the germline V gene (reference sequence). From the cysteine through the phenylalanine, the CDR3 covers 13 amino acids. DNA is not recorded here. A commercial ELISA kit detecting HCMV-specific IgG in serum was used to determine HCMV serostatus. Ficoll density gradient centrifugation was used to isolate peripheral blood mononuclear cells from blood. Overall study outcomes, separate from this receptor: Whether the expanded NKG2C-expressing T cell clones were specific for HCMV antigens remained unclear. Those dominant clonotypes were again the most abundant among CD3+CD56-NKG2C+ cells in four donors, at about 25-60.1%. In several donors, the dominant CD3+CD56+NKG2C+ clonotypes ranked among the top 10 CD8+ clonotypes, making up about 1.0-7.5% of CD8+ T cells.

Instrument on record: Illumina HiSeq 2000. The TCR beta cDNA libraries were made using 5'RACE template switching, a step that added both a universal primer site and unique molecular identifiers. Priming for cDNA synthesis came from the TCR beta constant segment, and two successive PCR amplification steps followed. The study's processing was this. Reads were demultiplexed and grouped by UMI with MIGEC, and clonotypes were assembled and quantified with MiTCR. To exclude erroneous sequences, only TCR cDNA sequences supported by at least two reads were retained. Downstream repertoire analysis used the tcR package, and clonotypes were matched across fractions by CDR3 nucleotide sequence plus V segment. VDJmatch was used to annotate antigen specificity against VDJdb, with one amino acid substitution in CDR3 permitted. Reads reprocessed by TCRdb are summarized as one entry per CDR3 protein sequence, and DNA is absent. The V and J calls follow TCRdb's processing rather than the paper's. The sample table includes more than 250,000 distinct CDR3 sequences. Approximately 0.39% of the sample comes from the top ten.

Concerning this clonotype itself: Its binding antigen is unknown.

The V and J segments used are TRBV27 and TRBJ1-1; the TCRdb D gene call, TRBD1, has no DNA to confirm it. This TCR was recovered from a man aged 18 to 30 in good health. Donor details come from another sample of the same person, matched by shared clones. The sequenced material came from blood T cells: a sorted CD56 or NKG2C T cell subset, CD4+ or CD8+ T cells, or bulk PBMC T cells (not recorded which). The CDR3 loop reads CASAGTVNTEAFF.